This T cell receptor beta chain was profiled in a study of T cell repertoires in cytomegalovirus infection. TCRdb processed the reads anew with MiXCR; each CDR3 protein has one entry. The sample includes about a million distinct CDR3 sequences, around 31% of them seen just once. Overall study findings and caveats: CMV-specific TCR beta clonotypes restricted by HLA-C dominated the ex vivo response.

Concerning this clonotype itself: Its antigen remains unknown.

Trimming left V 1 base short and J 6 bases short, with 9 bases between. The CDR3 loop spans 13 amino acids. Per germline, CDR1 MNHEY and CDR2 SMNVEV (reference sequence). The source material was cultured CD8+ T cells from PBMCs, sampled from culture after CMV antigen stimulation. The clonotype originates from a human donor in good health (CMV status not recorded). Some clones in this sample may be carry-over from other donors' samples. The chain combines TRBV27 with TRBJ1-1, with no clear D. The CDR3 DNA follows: TGTGCCAGCAGTTTATGGATGCGTGCTGAAGCTTTCTTT. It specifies CASSLWMRAEAFF.